This T cell receptor beta chain appears in the sequencing data of a study of OX40 agonist ivuxolimab in advanced cancers. Overall study context: Subjects had a mean age of around 60 years, with a range of about 23 to 79; just over 80% were male.

Trimming took 5 bases from V and 9 from J; bases not matched to a gene: 13. The germline CDR1 and CDR2 sequences are LGHNT and FRNRAP. CDR3 size: 15 residues. Measured with immunoSEQ multiplex PCR; TCRdb has only the in-frame clones, and not every one. This table holds over 55,000 clones, around 90% found once. Patients with autoimmune history or systemic immunosuppression were excluded. The timepoints at which blood was sampled were baseline, cycle 4 day 1, and cycle 7 day 1. This specimen consisted of CD4+ or CD8+ T cells sorted from blood, obtained in a trial of the OX40 agonist ivuxolimab. The TCR comes from an adult with an advanced solid tumor such as melanoma, head and neck, liver or kidney cancer. V is TRBV12-5 and J is TRBJ2-1, with 7 nucleotides matching TRBD2. In nucleotides, the CDR3 is TGTGCTAGTGGTGTGGGCCGGCGGGAGTACGGTGAGCAGTTCTTC. Its translation: CASGVGRREYGEQFF.